Listed below are T cell receptor beta chains from one sample, sequenced in a study of T-cell memory formation after mild COVID-19. Using its own MiXCR run on the 5' RACE reads, TCRdb lists one record per CDR3 protein. Seen here are about 290,000 distinct CDR3 sequences, about 20% observed once, and the top ten hold 23%. The sample comprised PBMCs or a T cell subset sorted from them (not recorded which). The receptors were sampled from a man younger than 35 who had mild COVID-19 (a few samples of this study predate the infection). Cell type and time point are not known. Both conserved end residues are part of each CDR3. The D gene is left open where the match is weak. Clone size is stated in some rows and not others, as once, few, many or a class when expanded.

d_gene | abundance | j_gene | v_gene | CDR3aa | CDR3nt
- | - | TRBJ1-1 | TRBV20-1 | CSARGPGNTEAFF | TGCAGTGCTAGAGGGCCGGGGAACACTGAAGCTTTCTTT
- | - | TRBJ1-4 | TRBV5-6 | CASSRGQINEKLFF | TGTGCCAGCAGCCGCGGACAGATTAATGAAAAACTGTTTTTT
- | - | TRBJ1-4 | TRBV25-1 | CASSSAPSRGEKLFF | TGTGCCAGCAGTTCAGCTCCCAGCCGGGGTGAAAAACTGTTTTTT
TRBD2 | few | TRBJ2-5 | TRBV7-9 | CASSQGRGGGETQYF | TGTGCCAGCAGCCAAGGGAGGGGCGGGGGAGAGACCCAGTACTTC
- | - | TRBJ2-7 | TRBV6-2/TRBV6-3 | CASSSESREQYF | TGTGCCAGCAGTTCGGAGTCCAGGGAGCAGTACTTC
TRBD1 | - | TRBJ2-2 | TRBV24-1 | CATSDGTGAWGELFF | TGTGCCACCAGCGATGGGACAGGGGCCTGGGGGGAGCTGTTTTTT
- | - | TRBJ2-1 | TRBV12-3/TRBV12-4 | CASSPANNEQFF | TGTGCCAGCAGTCCGGCTAACAATGAGCAGTTCTTC
- | many | TRBJ2-5 | TRBV20-1 | CSAPIVGGETQYF | TGCAGTGCTCCAATCGTTGGGGGAGAGACCCAGTACTTC
TRBD2 | few | TRBJ2-7 | TRBV27 | CASSTGGGLYEQYF | TGTGCCAGCAGTACGGGCGGGGGGCTTTACGAGCAGTACTTC
- | - | TRBJ2-1 | TRBV20-1 | CSARGTLAGEQFF | TGCAGTGCTAGAGGGACTCTTGCTGGAGAGCAGTTCTTC
- | - | TRBJ1-1 | TRBV6-2/TRBV6-3 | CASSLKPGEAFF | TGTGCCAGCAGTTTGAAACCGGGTGAAGCTTTCTTT
- | - | TRBJ1-6 | TRBV20-1 | CSARDGNSPLHF | TGCAGTGCTAGAGACGGGAATTCACCCCTCCACTTT
- | - | TRBJ1-6 | TRBV7-2 | CASSTRVINSPLHF | TGTGCCAGCAGCACCCGGGTGATTAATTCACCCCTCCACTTT
- | - | TRBJ2-5 | TRBV4-2 | CASSFPEETQYF | TGTGCCAGCAGCTTCCCCGAGGAGACCCAGTACTTC
- | few | TRBJ2-1 | TRBV7-9 | CASSLVPSINNEQFF | TGTGCCAGCAGCTTAGTCCCTAGCATAAACAATGAGCAGTTCTTC
- | - | TRBJ2-3 | TRBV7-9 | CASRRDRTDTQYF | TGTGCCAGCAGGCGGGACCGTACAGATACGCAGTATTTT
- | - | TRBJ2-3 | TRBV4-1 | CASSQGAGVSLGTQYF | TGCGCCAGCAGCCAAGGTGCCGGGGTGAGCCTTGGGACGCAGTATTTT
- | few | TRBJ2-1 | TRBV5-4 | CASSLLWAEQFF | TGTGCCAGCAGCCTCCTATGGGCTGAGCAGTTCTTC
- | few | TRBJ1-6 | TRBV5-1 | CASSGGGNSPLHF | TGCGCCAGCAGCGGGGGAGGTAATTCACCCCTCCACTTT
TRBD1 | - | TRBJ1-5 | TRBV5-6 | CASSLTRGRNQPQHF | TGTGCCAGCAGCTTAACTAGGGGGCGAAATCAGCCCCAGCATTTT
- | - | TRBJ2-1 | TRBV6-5 | CASSYSNRRGGEQFF | TGTGCCAGCAGTTACTCGAACAGACGGGGCGGTGAGCAGTTCTTC
- | - | TRBJ2-6 | TRBV2 | CASMGGPWGANVLTF | TGTGCCAGCATGGGGGGGCCCTGGGGGGCCAACGTCCTGACTTTC
TRBD1 | - | TRBJ2-7 | TRBV18 | CASSPSGTGDLGEQYF | TGTGCCAGCTCACCCTCCGGGACAGGGGACCTTGGGGAGCAGTACTTC
- | few | TRBJ1-6 | TRBV7-2 | CASSPGSGNYNSPLHF | TGTGCCAGCAGCCCCGGAAGTGGCAACTATAATTCACCCCTCCACTTT
- | - | TRBJ2-2 | TRBV9 | CASSGSFAGELFF | TGTGCCAGCAGCGGTTCTTTCGCCGGGGAGCTGTTTTTT
TRBD1 | - | TRBJ2-1 | TRBV20-1 | CSAPTGGVIPYNEQFF | TGCAGTGCTCCGACAGGGGGGGTTATCCCCTACAATGAGCAGTTCTTC
- | - | TRBJ1-1 | TRBV5-5 | CASSLVGFGAFF | TGTGCCAGCAGCTTGGTGGGGTTCGGCGCTTTCTTT
- | many | TRBJ1-1 | TRBV6-1 | CASSEGRGLEAFF | TGTGCCAGCAGTGAAGGTCGGGGTCTAGAAGCTTTCTTT
- | - | TRBJ2-3 | TRBV2 | CARTTRFPPDTQYF | TGTGCCAGAACGACTAGATTCCCTCCAGATACGCAGTATTTT
- | - | TRBJ2-7 | TRBV6-6 | CASGGDRNYEQYF | TGTGCCAGCGGGGGGGACAGGAATTACGAGCAGTACTTC
- | - | TRBJ2-2 | TRBV12-3/TRBV12-4 | CASSFVPTYTGELFF | TGTGCCAGCAGTTTTGTACCGACCTACACCGGGGAGCTGTTTTTT
TRBD1 | few | TRBJ1-2 | TRBV7-2 | CASRLNRGYGYTF | TGTGCCAGCAGACTAAACAGGGGGTATGGCTACACCTTC
- | few | TRBJ1-6 | TRBV20-1 | CSASRRRTTSPLHF | TGCAGTGCTAGTCGGCGGCGCACCACTTCACCCCTCCACTTT
TRBD2 | few | TRBJ2-5 | TRBV6-5 | CATRGGQETQYF | TGTGCCACTCGCGGGGGGCAAGAGACCCAGTACTTC
- | many | TRBJ2-7 | TRBV7-8 | CASSLPPYEQYF | TGTGCCAGCAGCTTACCACCCTACGAGCAGTACTTC
- | - | TRBJ1-1 | TRBV30 | CAWDKTVNTEAFF | TGTGCCTGGGATAAGACGGTGAACACTGAAGCTTTCTTT
TRBD2 | - | TRBJ2-5 | TRBV6-6 | CASSYRLAGGETQYF | TGTGCCAGCAGTTACCGACTAGCGGGGGGGGAGACCCAGTACTTC
- | - | TRBJ2-1 | TRBV19 | CASSTSLGNEQFF | TGTGCCAGTAGTACCTCATTGGGGAATGAGCAGTTCTTC
TRBD1 | few | TRBJ1-6 | TRBV9 | CASSGGQGANESPLHF | TGTGCCAGCAGCGGGGGACAGGGGGCTAACGAATCACCCCTCCACTTT
TRBD1 | few | TRBJ2-1 | TRBV12-3/TRBV12-4 | CASREPGQRMHNEQFF | TGTGCCAGCAGAGAACCGGGACAGAGGATGCACAATGAGCAGTTCTTC
- | large | TRBJ2-5 | TRBV24-1 | CATSDAGEGRETQYF | TGTGCCACCAGTGATGCAGGGGAGGGTCGGGAGACCCAGTACTTC